This T cell receptor beta chain was retrieved from a study of cytomegalovirus exposure and HLA in healthy donors. In germline, CDR1 is SGHAT, CDR2 FQNNGV. V lost 4 bases, J lost 11 bases, and 4 bases stayed unmatched. The CDR3 is 11 amino acids. The PCR made use of 60 Vbeta and 13 Jbeta primers. The protocol was immunoSEQ multiplex PCR, while the TCRdb copy is restricted to in-frame clones and leaves out a portion. The sample contains about 160,000 clones, just under 80% of which appear only once. This rearrangement joins TRBV11-2 to TRBJ1-1; 7 bases agree with TRBD1. The sequencing input was PBMCs. The sequence came from a man in his late teens or twenties in good health and CMV-seropositive. CDR3 coding DNA: TGTGCCAGCAGCTCTACAGGGGAGGCTTTCTTT. Translated: CASSSTGEAFF.